The rows below give T cell receptor beta chains drawn from one sample of a study of T cell responses to AZD1222 COVID-19 vaccine. The table came from immunoSEQ multiplex PCR; TCRdb's copy has only in-frame clones and leaves some out. The data show about 120,000 clones, roughly 88% seen once. The sequencing here drew on peripheral blood, taken on day 0 of AZD1222 vaccination. All receptors come from an adult in good health. Each CDR3 is given with its conserved first and last residue. Each record gives: V gene, clone size, J gene, D gene, CDR3 protein, CDR3 DNA. D genes are given only for firm matches. Only part of the rows carry a size: once, few, many, or a class if the clone is expanded.

V: TRBV29-1; size: NA; J: TRBJ2-1; D: NA; CDR3: CSVEELGGASISNEQFF; DNA: TGCAGCGTTGAAGAGCTTGGGGGGGCCTCAATCTCCAATGAGCAGTTCTTC
V: TRBV5-6; size: NA; J: TRBJ1-1; D: TRBD1; CDR3: CASSRTGGDTEAFF; DNA: TGTGCCAGCAGCCGGACAGGGGGCGACACTGAAGCTTTCTTT
V: TRBV5-6; size: NA; J: TRBJ2-7; D: NA; CDR3: CASSSAPEGEQYF; DNA: TGTGCCAGCAGCTCGGCTCCGGAGGGCGAGCAGTACTTC
V: TRBV5-1; size: NA; J: TRBJ2-1; D: NA; CDR3: CASSLGGGAVAYNEQFF; DNA: TGCGCCAGCAGCTTGGGGGGCGGGGCGGTGGCATACAATGAGCAGTTCTTC
V: TRBV6-5; size: NA; J: TRBJ2-3; D: TRBD2; CDR3: CASSYVAGYSTDTQYF; DNA: TGTGCCAGCAGTTACGTAGCGGGGTACTCCACAGATACGCAGTATTTT
V: TRBV12-3/TRBV12-4; size: NA; J: TRBJ1-2; D: NA; CDR3: CASSPREYGYTF; DNA: TGTGCCAGCAGTCCCAGGGAATATGGCTACACCTTC
V: TRBV5-8; size: once; J: TRBJ1-1; D: TRBD1; CDR3: CASSLGQPATEAFF; DNA: TGTGCCAGCAGCCTGGGACAGCCCGCCACTGAAGCTTTCTTT
V: TRBV28; size: NA; J: TRBJ1-2; D: NA; CDR3: CASSPGHYGYTF; DNA: TGTGCCAGCAGTCCCGGGCACTATGGCTACACCTTC
V: TRBV10-3; size: NA; J: TRBJ2-5; D: TRBD2; CDR3: CATERGDQETQYF; DNA: TGTGCCACCGAGCGGGGGGATCAAGAGACCCAGTACTTC
V: TRBV24-1; size: NA; J: TRBJ2-3; D: TRBD1; CDR3: CATSGGTGLPDTQYF; DNA: TGTGCCACCAGTGGTGGGACAGGGTTACCAGATACGCAGTATTTT
V: TRBV3-1/TRBV3-2; size: NA; J: TRBJ1-1; D: NA; CDR3: CASSQWASEAFF; DNA: TGTGCCAGCAGCCAGTGGGCCTCCGAGGCTTTCTTT
V: TRBV5-4; size: NA; J: TRBJ1-2; D: NA; CDR3: CASSPQSTGIYGYTF; DNA: TGTGCCAGCAGCCCCCAATCCACAGGGATCTATGGCTACACCTTC
V: TRBV19; size: NA; J: TRBJ2-7; D: NA; CDR3: CASSLTGAPVYEQYF; DNA: TGTGCCAGTAGTCTCACGGGGGCTCCAGTCTACGAGCAGTACTTC
V: TRBV5-1; size: NA; J: TRBJ2-5; D: NA; CDR3: CASVEGGLSEETQYF; DNA: TGCGCCAGCGTGGAGGGGGGACTATCAGAAGAGACCCAGTACTTC
V: TRBV6-2/TRBV6-3; size: few; J: TRBJ2-7; D: NA; CDR3: CASSYDSSSYEQYF; DNA: TGTGCCAGCAGTTACGATAGTAGTTCCTACGAGCAGTACTTC
V: TRBV7-8; size: NA; J: TRBJ1-2; D: TRBD1; CDR3: CASSLSSQGGDYGYTF; DNA: TGTGCCAGCAGCTTAAGTTCCCAGGGGGGTGACTATGGCTACACCTTC
V: TRBV19; size: NA; J: TRBJ1-1; D: NA; CDR3: CASSISGTENTEAFF; DNA: TGTGCCAGTAGTATATCGGGCACAGAGAACACTGAAGCTTTCTTT
V: TRBV29-1; size: NA; J: TRBJ1-2; D: NA; CDR3: CSVTGQGYGYTF; DNA: TGCAGCGTCACCGGGCAGGGGTATGGCTACACCTTC
V: TRBV5-1; size: NA; J: TRBJ2-1; D: NA; CDR3: CASSARDTYNEQFF; DNA: TGCGCCAGCAGCGCTCGGGACACCTACAATGAGCAGTTCTTC
V: TRBV4-2; size: once; J: TRBJ1-6; D: TRBD1; CDR3: CASSQESGGLNSPLHF; DNA: TGTGCCAGCAGCCAAGAGTCAGGGGGCTTGAATTCACCCCTCCACTTT
V: TRBV12-5; size: NA; J: TRBJ1-5; D: NA; CDR3: CASGLVRGIRNQPQHF; DNA: TGTGCTAGTGGTTTGGTCCGGGGCATTCGCAATCAGCCCCAGCATTTT